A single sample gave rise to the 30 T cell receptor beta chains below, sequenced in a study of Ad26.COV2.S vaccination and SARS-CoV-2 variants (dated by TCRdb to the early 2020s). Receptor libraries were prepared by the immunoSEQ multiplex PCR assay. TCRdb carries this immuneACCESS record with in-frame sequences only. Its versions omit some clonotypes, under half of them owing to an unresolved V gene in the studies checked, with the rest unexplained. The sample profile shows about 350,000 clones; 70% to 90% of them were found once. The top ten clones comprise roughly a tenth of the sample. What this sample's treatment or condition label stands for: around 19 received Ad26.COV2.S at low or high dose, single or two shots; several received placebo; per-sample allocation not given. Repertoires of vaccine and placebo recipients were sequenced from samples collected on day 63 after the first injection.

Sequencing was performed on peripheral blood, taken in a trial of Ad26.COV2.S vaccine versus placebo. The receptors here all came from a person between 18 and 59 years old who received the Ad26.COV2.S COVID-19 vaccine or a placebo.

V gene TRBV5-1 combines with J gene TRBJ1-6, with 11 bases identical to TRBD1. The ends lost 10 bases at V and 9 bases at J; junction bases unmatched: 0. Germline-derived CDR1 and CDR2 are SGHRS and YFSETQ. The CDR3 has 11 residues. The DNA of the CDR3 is TGCGCCGGGACAGGGGGTTCACCCCTCCACTTT. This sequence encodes CAGTGGSPLHF.

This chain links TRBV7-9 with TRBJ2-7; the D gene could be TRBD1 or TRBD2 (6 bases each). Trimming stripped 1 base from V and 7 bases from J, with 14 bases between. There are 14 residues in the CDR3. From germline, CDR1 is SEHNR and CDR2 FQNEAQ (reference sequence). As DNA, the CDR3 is TGTGCCAGCAGCTTAGATTTGGGGGGCAGTGAGCAGTACTTC. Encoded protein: CASSLDLGGSEQYF. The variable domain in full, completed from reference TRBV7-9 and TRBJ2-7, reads DTGVSQNPRHKITKRGQNVTFRCDPISEHNRLYWYRQTLGQGPEFLTYFQNEAQLEKSRLLSDRFSAERPKGSFSTLEIQRTEQGDSAMYLCASSLDLGGSEQYFGPGTRLTVT.

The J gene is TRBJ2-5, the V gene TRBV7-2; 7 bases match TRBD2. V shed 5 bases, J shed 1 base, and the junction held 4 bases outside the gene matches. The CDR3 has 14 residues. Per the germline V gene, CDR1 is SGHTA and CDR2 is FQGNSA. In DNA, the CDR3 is TGTGCCAGCAGCGACAGCGGGATCCAAGAGACCCAGTACTTC. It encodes CASSDSGIQETQYF. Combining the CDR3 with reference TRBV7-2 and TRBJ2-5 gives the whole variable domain GAGVSQSPSNKVTEKGKDVELRCDPISGHTALYWYRQSLGQGLEFLIYFQGNSAPDKSGLPSDRFSAERTGGSVSTLTIQRTQQEDSAVYLCASSDSGIQETQYFGPGTRLLVL.

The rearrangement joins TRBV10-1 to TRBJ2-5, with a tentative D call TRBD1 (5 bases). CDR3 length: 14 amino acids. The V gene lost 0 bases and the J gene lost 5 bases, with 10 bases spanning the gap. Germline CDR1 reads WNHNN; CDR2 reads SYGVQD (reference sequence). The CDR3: CASSESQGRETQYF. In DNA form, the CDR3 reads TGCGCCAGCAGTGAGTCGCAGGGTAGGGAGACCCAGTACTTC.

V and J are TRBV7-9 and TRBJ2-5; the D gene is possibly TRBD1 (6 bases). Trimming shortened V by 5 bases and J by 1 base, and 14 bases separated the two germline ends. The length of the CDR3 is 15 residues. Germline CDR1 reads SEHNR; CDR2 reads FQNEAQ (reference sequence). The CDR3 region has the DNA TGTGCCAGCAGCCCAGGACAGAGGGGCCAAGAGACCCAGTACTTC. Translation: CASSPGQRGQETQYF.

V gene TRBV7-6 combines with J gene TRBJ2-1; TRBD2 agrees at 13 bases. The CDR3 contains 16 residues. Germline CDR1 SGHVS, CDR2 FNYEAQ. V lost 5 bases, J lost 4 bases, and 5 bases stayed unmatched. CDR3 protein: CASSLGTSGVYNEQFF. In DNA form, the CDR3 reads TGTGCCAGCAGCCTTGGGACTAGCGGGGTTTACAATGAGCAGTTCTTC. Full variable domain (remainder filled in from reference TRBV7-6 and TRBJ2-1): GAGVSQSPRYKVTKRGQDVALRCDPISGHVSLYWYRQALGQGPEFLTYFNYEAQQDKSGLPNDRFSAERPEGSISTLTIQRTEQRDSAMYRCASSLGTSGVYNEQFFGPGTRLTVL.

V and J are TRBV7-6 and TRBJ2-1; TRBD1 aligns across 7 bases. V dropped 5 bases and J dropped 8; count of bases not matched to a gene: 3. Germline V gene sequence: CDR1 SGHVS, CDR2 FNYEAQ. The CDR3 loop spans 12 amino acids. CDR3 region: CASSHTGDEQFF. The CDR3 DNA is TGTGCCAGCAGCCACACAGGGGATGAGCAGTTCTTC.

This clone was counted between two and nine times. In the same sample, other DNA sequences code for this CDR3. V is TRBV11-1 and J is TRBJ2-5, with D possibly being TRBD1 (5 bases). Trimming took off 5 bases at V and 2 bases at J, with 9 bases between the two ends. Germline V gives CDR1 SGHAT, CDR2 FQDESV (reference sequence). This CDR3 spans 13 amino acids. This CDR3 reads CASSLRQQETQYF. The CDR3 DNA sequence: TGTGCCAGCAGCCTACGACAGCAAGAGACCCAGTACTTC.

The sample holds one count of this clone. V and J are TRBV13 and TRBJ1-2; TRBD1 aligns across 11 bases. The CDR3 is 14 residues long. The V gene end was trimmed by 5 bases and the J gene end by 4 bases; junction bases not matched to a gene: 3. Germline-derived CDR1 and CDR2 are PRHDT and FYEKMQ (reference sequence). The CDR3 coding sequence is TGTGCCAGCAGCCGGACAGGGGGCGGCTATGGCTACACCTTC. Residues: CASSRTGGGYGYTF.

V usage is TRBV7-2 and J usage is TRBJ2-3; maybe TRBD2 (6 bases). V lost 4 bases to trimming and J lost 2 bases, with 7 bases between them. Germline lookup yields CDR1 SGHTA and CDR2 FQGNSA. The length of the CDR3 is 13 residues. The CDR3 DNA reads TGTGCCAGCAGCTCGGACTACACAGATACGCAGTATTTT. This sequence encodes CASSSDYTDTQYF.

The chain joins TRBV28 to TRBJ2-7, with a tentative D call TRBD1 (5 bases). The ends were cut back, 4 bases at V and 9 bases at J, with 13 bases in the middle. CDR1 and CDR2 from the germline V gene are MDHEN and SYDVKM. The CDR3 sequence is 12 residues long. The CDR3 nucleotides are TGTGCCAGCAGTTCCTGGGGCGCGTGGCAGTACTTC. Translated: CASSSWGAWQYF.

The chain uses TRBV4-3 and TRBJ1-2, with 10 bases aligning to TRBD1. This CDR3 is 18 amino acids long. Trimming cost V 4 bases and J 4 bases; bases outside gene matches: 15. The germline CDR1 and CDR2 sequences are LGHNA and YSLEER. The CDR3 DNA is TGCGCCAGCAGCCGATCGGGACAGGGGAAGATTTCTTTCTATGGCTACACCTTC. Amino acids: CASSRSGQGKISFYGYTF.

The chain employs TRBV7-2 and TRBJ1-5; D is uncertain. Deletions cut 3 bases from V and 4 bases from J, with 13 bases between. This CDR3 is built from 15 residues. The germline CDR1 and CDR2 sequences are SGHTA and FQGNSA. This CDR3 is CASSFQGSPNQPQHF. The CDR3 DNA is TGTGCCAGCAGCTTTCAAGGGAGTCCGAATCAGCCCCAGCATTTT.

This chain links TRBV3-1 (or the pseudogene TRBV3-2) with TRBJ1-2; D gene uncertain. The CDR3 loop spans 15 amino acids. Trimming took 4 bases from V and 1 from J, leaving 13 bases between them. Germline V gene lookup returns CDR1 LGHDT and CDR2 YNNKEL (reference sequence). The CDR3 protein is CASSPSYRNNYGYTF. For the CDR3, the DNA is TGTGCCAGCAGCCCCTCCTACAGAAATAACTATGGCTACACCTTC.

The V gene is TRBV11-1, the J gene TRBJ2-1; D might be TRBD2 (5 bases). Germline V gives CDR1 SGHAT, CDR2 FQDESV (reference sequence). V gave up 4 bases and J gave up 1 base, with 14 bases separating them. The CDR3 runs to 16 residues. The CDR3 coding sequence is TGTGCCAGCAGCTCCCATCGCGAGCGGTCCTACAATGAGCAGTTCTTC. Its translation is CASSSHRERSYNEQFF.

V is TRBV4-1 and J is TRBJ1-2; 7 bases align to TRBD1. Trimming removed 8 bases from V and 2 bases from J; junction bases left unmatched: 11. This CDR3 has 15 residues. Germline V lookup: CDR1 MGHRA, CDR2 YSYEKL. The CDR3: CASLPEQGRNYGYTF. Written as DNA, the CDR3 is TGCGCCAGCCTCCCGGAACAGGGGCGCAACTATGGCTACACCTTC.

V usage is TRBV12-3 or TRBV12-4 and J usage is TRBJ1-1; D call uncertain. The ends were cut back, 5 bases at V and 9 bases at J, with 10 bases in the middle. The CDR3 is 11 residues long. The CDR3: CASSQEHKAFF. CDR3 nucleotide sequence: TGTGCCAGCAGTCAGGAGCACAAAGCTTTCTTT.

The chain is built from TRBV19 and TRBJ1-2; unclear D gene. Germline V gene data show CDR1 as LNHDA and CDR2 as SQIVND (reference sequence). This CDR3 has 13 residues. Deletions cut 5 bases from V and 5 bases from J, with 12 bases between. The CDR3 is CASSPREGYGYTF. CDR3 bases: TGTGCCAGTAGTCCTCGGGAGGGTTATGGCTACACCTTC. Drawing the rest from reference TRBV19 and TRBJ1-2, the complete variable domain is DGGITQSPKYLFRKEGQNVTLSCEQNLNHDAMYWYRQDPGQGLRLIYYSQIVNDFQKGDIAEGYSVSREKKESFPLTVTSAQKNPTAFYLCASSPREGYGYTFGSGTRLTVV.

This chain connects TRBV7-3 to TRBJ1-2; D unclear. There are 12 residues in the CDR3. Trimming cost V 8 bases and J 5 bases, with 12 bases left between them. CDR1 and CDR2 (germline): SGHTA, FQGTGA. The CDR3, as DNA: TGTGCCAGCGGAACGGCATCATATGGCTACACCTTC. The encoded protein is CASGTASYGYTF. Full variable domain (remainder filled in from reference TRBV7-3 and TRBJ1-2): GAGVSQTPSNKVTEKGKYVELRCDPISGHTALYWYRQSLGQGPEFLIYFQGTGAADDSGLPNDRFFAVRPEGSVSTLKIQRTERGDSAVYLCASGTASYGYTFGSGTRLTVV.

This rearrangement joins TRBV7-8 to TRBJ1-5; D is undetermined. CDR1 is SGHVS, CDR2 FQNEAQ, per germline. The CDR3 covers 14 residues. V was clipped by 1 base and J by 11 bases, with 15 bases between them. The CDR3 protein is CASSLGSDSGAQHF. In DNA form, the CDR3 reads TGTGCCAGCAGCTTAGGGTCGGACTCGGGAGCCCAGCATTTT.

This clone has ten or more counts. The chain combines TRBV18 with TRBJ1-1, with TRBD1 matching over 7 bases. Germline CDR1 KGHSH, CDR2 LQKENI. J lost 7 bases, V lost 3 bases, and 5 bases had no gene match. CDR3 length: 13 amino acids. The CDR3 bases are TGTGCCAGCTCACCGCTAACAGGGGATGAAGCTTTCTTT. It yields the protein CASSPLTGDEAFF.

As DNA, the CDR3 is TGTGCCAGCAGCTCCCTCGGGAATGGGCTTGGTGAAGCTTTCTTT. Protein product: CASSSLGNGLGEAFF. This rearrangement joins TRBV7-3 to TRBJ1-1; D is unresolved. V gave up 4 bases and J gave up 7 bases, with 19 bases separating them. Germline V gene lookup returns CDR1 SGHTA and CDR2 FQGTGA. The CDR3 runs 15 residues.

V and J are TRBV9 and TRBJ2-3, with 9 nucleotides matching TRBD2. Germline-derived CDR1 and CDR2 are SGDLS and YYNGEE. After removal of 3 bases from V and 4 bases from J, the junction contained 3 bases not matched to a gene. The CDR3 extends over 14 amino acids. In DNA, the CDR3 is TGTGCCAGCAGCGATAGCGGGAGCGCAGATACGCAGTATTTT. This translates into CASSDSGSADTQYF.

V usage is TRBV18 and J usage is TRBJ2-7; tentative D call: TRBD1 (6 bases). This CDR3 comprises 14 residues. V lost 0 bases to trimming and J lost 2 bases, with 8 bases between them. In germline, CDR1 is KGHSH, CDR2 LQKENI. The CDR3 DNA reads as TGTGCCAGCTCACCACCCCAGGGGCCCTACGAGCAGTACTTC. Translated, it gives CASSPPQGPYEQYF.

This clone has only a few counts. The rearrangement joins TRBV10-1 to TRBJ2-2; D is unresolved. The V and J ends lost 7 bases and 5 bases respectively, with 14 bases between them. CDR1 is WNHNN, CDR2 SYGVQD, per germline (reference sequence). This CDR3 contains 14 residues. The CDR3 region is CASTDNYRTGELFF. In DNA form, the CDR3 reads TGCGCCAGCACTGACAACTACCGGACCGGGGAGCTGTTTTTT.

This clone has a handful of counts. The CDR3 region is CAISDPGLSSGANVLTF. Here the CDR3 DNA reads TGTGCCATCAGTGACCCAGGGTTAAGCTCTGGGGCCAACGTCCTGACTTTC. The chain uses TRBV10-3 and TRBJ2-6; weak D call: TRBD1 (5 bases). The germline V gene has CDR1 ENHRY and CDR2 SYGVKD. The length of the CDR3 is 17 residues. Trimming stripped 3 bases from V and 0 bases from J, with 12 bases between.

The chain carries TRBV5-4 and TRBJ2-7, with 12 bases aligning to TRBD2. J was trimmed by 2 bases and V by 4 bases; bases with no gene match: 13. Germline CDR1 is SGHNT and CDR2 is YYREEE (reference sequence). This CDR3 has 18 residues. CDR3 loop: CASSPNPGTSGPTYEQYF. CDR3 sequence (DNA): TGTGCCAGCAGCCCGAACCCTGGGACTAGCGGGCCCACCTACGAGCAGTACTTC.

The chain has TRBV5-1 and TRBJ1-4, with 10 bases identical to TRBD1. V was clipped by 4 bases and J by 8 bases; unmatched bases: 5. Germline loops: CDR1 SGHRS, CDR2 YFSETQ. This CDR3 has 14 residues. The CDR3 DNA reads TGCGCCAGCAGCCCGACAGGGGGCGGCGAAAAACTGTTTTTT. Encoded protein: CASSPTGGGEKLFF.

CDR3 sequence (DNA): TGTGCCAGCAGCTTGCTCCCTAGCACAGATACGCAGTATTTT. Its protein is CASSLLPSTDTQYF. The rearrangement uses TRBV7-9 and TRBJ2-3, with no clear D. In germline, CDR1 is SEHNR, CDR2 FQNEAQ (reference sequence). Deletions cut 3 bases from V and 0 bases from J, with 7 bases between. This CDR3 has 14 amino acids.

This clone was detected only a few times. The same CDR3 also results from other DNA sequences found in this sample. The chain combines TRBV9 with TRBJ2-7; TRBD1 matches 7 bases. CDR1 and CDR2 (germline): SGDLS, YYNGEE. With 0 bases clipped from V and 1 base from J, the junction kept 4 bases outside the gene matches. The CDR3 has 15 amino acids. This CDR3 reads CASSVGQGVSYEQYF. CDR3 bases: TGTGCCAGCAGCGTAGGACAGGGCGTTTCCTACGAGCAGTACTTC.